The T cell receptor (beta chain) under discussion was sequenced for a study of beta chain features in type 1 diabetes. On the study more broadly: Patients did not differ from healthy donors in age, gender or cell yield. Sorted cells numbering some 110,000,000 were examined across all samples.

Losses at the gene ends were 3 bases for V and 8 bases for J; bases not matched to a gene: 7. Germline CDR1 SGHDN, CDR2 FVKESK. The length of the CDR3 is 15 residues. Notes on the study in general: Researchers report that Type 1 diabetes patients had moderately but significantly shorter TCRB CDR3s across all four CD4+ subsets. Within the patient group, naive, central memory and Treg TCRB repertoires appeared more similar to each other than within healthy donors.

The investigators reverse transcribed all of the isolated RNA, so they sequenced expressed TCRB transcripts. Assay used: immunoSEQ multiplex PCR; TCRdb lists only in-frame clones, some missing. The profile shows around 160,000 clones, roughly 63% of them singletons. Researchers reported sorting CD4+ naive, central memory, regulatory and stem cell-like memory cells via CD45RO/CCR7/CD25/CD127/CD95/CD27. For this clone: What it recognizes is unknown.

This chain uses TRBV14 with TRBJ2-3; TRBD1 matches at 11 bases. Sequencing was done on a sample of naive CD4+ T cells from blood. The sequence was collected from a man aged 25 to 40 with type 1 diabetes. For the CDR3, the DNA is TGTGCCAGCAGCCACGAGGACAGGGGGCAGGGTACGCAGTATTTT. Protein sequence: CASSHEDRGQGTQYF.